The rows below give T cell receptor beta chains drawn from one sample of a study of blood T cell repertoires in COVID-19. Assay: immunoSEQ multiplex PCR; the TCRdb copy retains only in-frame clones and omits some. The data hold roughly 280,000 clones, with roughly nine tenths observed a single time. The sequencing sample was made of peripheral blood. These receptors all come from a woman aged 45 to 65 who had recovered from COVID-19. The CDR3 runs from the conserved cysteine through the conserved F or W. The D gene is left open where the match is weak. Expanded clones get a size class; other rows say once, few or many, or leave the size out.

d_call,v_call,j_call,clone_size,cdr3_nt,cdr3_aa
.,TRBV5-1,TRBJ2-3,.,TGCGCCAGCAGCTTGGAACAGGGAGCAGATACGCAGTATTTT,CASSLEQGADTQYF
TRBD2,TRBV4-3,TRBJ2-1,few,TGCGCCAGCAGCCAAGGTTGTCTAGCGGGGACCAATGAGCAGTTCTTC,CASSQGCLAGTNEQFF
.,TRBV28,TRBJ2-7,.,TGTGCCAGCAGTTTGGGGGGTCCGCCCTACGAGCAGTACTTC,CASSLGGPPYEQYF
.,TRBV28,TRBJ1-1,once,TGTGCCAGCAGGATCGGCGGGTGGGGAAAAGACACTGAAGCTTTCTTT,CASRIGGWGKDTEAFF
TRBD1,TRBV5-1,TRBJ2-7,.,TGCGCCAGCAGCTTTCGGACAGGGGGGGAATACGAGCAGTACTTC,CASSFRTGGEYEQYF
.,TRBV7-9,TRBJ2-5,.,TGTGCCAGCAGCCCCGGTCAGACCCAGTACTTC,CASSPGQTQYF
TRBD1,TRBV5-8,TRBJ1-1,few,TGTGCCAGCAGCTTGGTTGGGACAGGCTACATGAACACTGAAGCTTTCTTT,CASSLVGTGYMNTEAFF
.,TRBV4-3,TRBJ1-5,.,TGCGCCAGCAGCCAAGCTAACCTACAGGGCGAGAATCAGCCCCAGCATTTT,CASSQANLQGENQPQHF
.,TRBV18,TRBJ1-2,.,TGTGCCAGCTCGACACAAGCGGGGGGCTGGGATGGCTACACCTTC,CASSTQAGGWDGYTF
.,TRBV5-5,TRBJ2-4,.,TGTGCCAGCAGCCCCCTGGTGGGGGGGCTAAGGGTCAAAAACATTCAGTACTTC,CASSPLVGGLRVKNIQYF
TRBD1,TRBV6-2/TRBV6-3,TRBJ1-5,.,TGTGCCAGCAGCCGTTCAGGGGGAGGTTTGGGCAATCAGCCCCAGCATTTT,CASSRSGGGLGNQPQHF
.,TRBV11-1,TRBJ2-7,.,TGTGCCAGCAGCCGTCGAGGTTCTTACGAGCAGTACTTC,CASSRRGSYEQYF
.,TRBV18,TRBJ1-2,.,TGTGCCAGCTCACCCCAGGGTTTTTTGAATGGCTACACCTTC,CASSPQGFLNGYTF
TRBD1,TRBV5-1,TRBJ1-6,.,TGCGCCAGCAGCTTTCGGGGGACAGGGTTGGCTTCACCCCTCCACTTT,CASSFRGTGLASPLHF
TRBD2,TRBV7-7,TRBJ2-1,.,TGTGCTAGCAGCCCACTTCTAGCGGGGGCTATCATGAATGAGCAGTTCTTC,CASSPLLAGAIMNEQFF
TRBD2,TRBV2,TRBJ2-2,.,TGTGCCAGCAGTAAGGGACTAGCGGGGGCCTTTTATCCCGAAGGGGAGCTGTTTTTT,CASSKGLAGAFYPEGELFF
.,TRBV5-4,TRBJ1-2,.,TGTGCCAGCAGCTTGACAGGGTCCTCCTATGGCTACACCTTC,CASSLTGSSYGYTF
.,TRBV6-5,TRBJ1-5,once,TGTGCCAGCAGACCAGACATTAGCAATCAGCCCCAGCATTTT,CASRPDISNQPQHF
TRBD2,TRBV7-6,TRBJ2-1,.,TGTGCCAGCAGCCTATACCGCCCGGGACTAGCGGAGGGCGCCTCCTACAATGAGCAGTTCTTC,CASSLYRPGLAEGASYNEQFF
TRBD1,TRBV12-3/TRBV12-4,TRBJ1-2,.,TGTGCCAGCAGTTTAGGACAGGGCTATGGCTACACCTTC,CASSLGQGYGYTF
.,TRBV4-1,TRBJ2-1,.,TGCGCCAGCAGCCAAGAAACAGGGCCCCCCTACAATGAGCAGTTCTTC,CASSQETGPPYNEQFF
.,TRBV5-1,TRBJ2-7,once,TGCGCCAGCAGCTTGGTTAGTGTCGGCGAGCAGTACTTC,CASSLVSVGEQYF
.,TRBV9,TRBJ1-1,.,TGTGCCAGCAGCGTATATGACAGGTTGGGCACTGAAGCTTTCTTT,CASSVYDRLGTEAFF
TRBD2,TRBV3-1/TRBV3-2,TRBJ2-1,.,TGTGCCAGCAGCCAGGGACTAGCGGTCTATGAGCAGTTCTTC,CASSQGLAVYEQFF
.,TRBV9,TRBJ2-2,.,TGTGCCAGCAGCGTAAGGACATTCGTGGGAGGAGACACCGGGGAGCTGTTTTTT,CASSVRTFVGGDTGELFF
.,TRBV5-5,TRBJ1-1,.,TGTGCCAGCGGATCAGGGTTTGAAGCTTTCTTT,CASGSGFEAFF
TRBD2,TRBV3-1/TRBV3-2,TRBJ2-1,once,TGTGCCAGCAGCCAACGTATTCTAGCGGGGCCCTACAATGAGCAGTTCTTC,CASSQRILAGPYNEQFF
.,TRBV6-6,TRBJ2-7,.,TGTGCCAGCAGTTACCTACCCACCTACGAGCAGTACTTC,CASSYLPTYEQYF
TRBD2,TRBV7-2,TRBJ2-3,.,TGTGCCAGCAGCTTAGTCAGTCCAGCGGGAGCTGGAACAGATACGCAGTATTTT,CASSLVSPAGAGTDTQYF
.,TRBV4-2,TRBJ2-4,.,TGTGCCAGCAGCCAAGATCAAGGAGAGAGGGCCAAAAACATTCAGTACTTC,CASSQDQGERAKNIQYF
TRBD1,TRBV3-1/TRBV3-2,TRBJ1-1,.,TGTGCCAGCAGCAAAAGGACAGGGGGAATTACTGAAGCTTTCTTT,CASSKRTGGITEAFF
TRBD2,TRBV19,TRBJ2-4,.,TGTGCCAGTAGTACTAGCGGGAGGATGGCCAAAAACATTCAGTACTTC,CASSTSGRMAKNIQYF
TRBD2,TRBV5-1,TRBJ2-3,.,TGCGCCAGCAATAGCGGGGGGGCAACAGATACGCAGTATTTT,CASNSGGATDTQYF
.,TRBV4-3,TRBJ1-6,.,TGCGCCAGCAGCCAGCGAACCGGGACAAAGTCTTCACCCCTCCACTTT,CASSQRTGTKSSPLHF
.,TRBV7-2,TRBJ1-1,once,TGTGCCAGCAGCCCCGCCCGACTATACACTGAAGCTTTCTTT,CASSPARLYTEAFF
TRBD1,TRBV27,TRBJ1-5,few,TGTGCCAGCAGCCCGGACAGGGGCAATCAGCCCCAGCATTTT,CASSPDRGNQPQHF
.,TRBV7-2,TRBJ1-2,.,TGTGCCAGCAGCTCGGGGGGCAGCCTTCAGAACTATGGCTACACCTTC,CASSSGGSLQNYGYTF
.,TRBV18,TRBJ1-3,.,TGTGCCAGCTCACCCACCGGGGGGAGTGGAAACACCATATATTTT,CASSPTGGSGNTIYF
.,TRBV20-1,TRBJ2-7,.,TGCAGTGCTAGTGTAGGGAGCTCCTACGAGCAGTACTTC,CSASVGSSYEQYF
.,TRBV2,TRBJ2-1,.,TGTGCCAGCAGCTATGACAATGAGCAGTTCTTC,CASSYDNEQFF
TRBD1,TRBV5-1,TRBJ1-1,.,TGCGCCAGCAGCCCGGACAGGGCGAACACTGAAGCTTTCTTT,CASSPDRANTEAFF
.,TRBV7-8,TRBJ2-7,.,TGTGCCAGCAGCCTCCTCGCGGGCGTCTACGAGCAGTACTTC,CASSLLAGVYEQYF
TRBD1,TRBV27,TRBJ2-1,.,TGTGCCAGCAGCCCCGGGACAGGGACTCGGGGTGAGCAGTTCTTC,CASSPGTGTRGEQFF
TRBD2,TRBV19,TRBJ2-1,.,TGTGCCAGTACCCACTGGGCGGGAGGGCCGCGTGGTGAGCAGTTCTTC,CASTHWAGGPRGEQFF
.,TRBV5-4,TRBJ2-1,.,TGTGCCAGCAGCTTGGAGTCTTACGGGAGCGATGAGCAGTTCTTC,CASSLESYGSDEQFF
.,TRBV14,TRBJ2-2,.,TGTGCCAGCAGCCAAGTTTCGGGGGTAGGCGGGGAGCTGTTTTTT,CASSQVSGVGGELFF
.,TRBV5-4,TRBJ2-5,once,TGTGCCAGCGGGGAACAGGCACAAGAGACCCAGTACTTC,CASGEQAQETQYF
TRBD2,TRBV29-1,TRBJ2-3,few,TGCAGCGTTGGACTAGCGGTTGCAGATACGCAGTATTTT,CSVGLAVADTQYF
TRBD1,TRBV9,TRBJ1-2,.,TGTGCCAGCAGCTCCCGGGACAGGACCTCTCCCTATGGCTACACCTTC,CASSSRDRTSPYGYTF
TRBD1,TRBV13,TRBJ1-2,once,TGTGCCAGCAGCTTAATGGGGACAGCAGACGGCTACACCTTC,CASSLMGTADGYTF